This TCR beta chain is drawn from a study of blood T cell repertoires in COVID-19. As for the study in general: Some COVID-19 samples were acute and others convalescent; all came from the United States, Italy and Spain. T cells, B-cell-depleted T cells, or PBMCs provided the cDNA or gDNA that served as material.

This CDR3 comprises 16 residues. Between the trimmed V and J ends, which lost 0 bases and 7 bases, there was a span of 13 bases. Germline CDR1 and CDR2: LGHDT and YNNKEL (reference sequence). People in the exposed group encountered a COVID-19 case within 2 weeks before entering the study. In the original workflow: From reference gene primer amplification, estimates of nucleated cell counts were derived. Method: immunoSEQ multiplex PCR; TCRdb's copy keeps in-frame clones and lacks some. D and trimming come from the DNA, and the V and J calls and clone size come from that table. The table shows roughly 200,000 clones, with 86% occurring only once.

The TCR sequence derives from a woman in her thirties who had been exposed to COVID-19. The chain has TRBV3-1 (or the pseudogene TRBV3-2) and TRBJ1-6; D unresolved. The specimen sequenced was PBMCs or T cells enriched from blood (not recorded which). CDR3 DNA sequence: TGTGCCAGCAGCCAAGATTGGCTAGCCCCAAATTCACCCCTCCACTTT. Amino acids: CASSQDWLAPNSPLHF.